This entry lists 2 T cell receptor beta chains sequenced from one sample in a study of identical twins. Each CDR3 protein is one row after TCRdb ran MiXCR on the 5' RACE reads. The sample lists around 1.7 million distinct CDR3 sequences; around 33% were seen once. The sequencing sample was made of cord blood. Source of these receptors: a newborn girl in good health.

This clonotype was picked up one time. This sequence joins TRBV9 and TRBJ1-2, with D uncertain. There are 11 residues in the CDR3. The germline gives CDR1 SGDLS, CDR2 YYNGEE. Trimming took off 0 bases at V and 7 bases at J, with 4 bases between the two ends. The CDR3 loop reads CASSVGLGYTF. The CDR3 DNA follows: TGTGCCAGCAGCGTAGGTCTTGGCTACACCTTC.

The V gene is TRBV12-5, the J gene TRBJ1-5; D possibly corresponds to TRBD1 (6 bases). With 4 bases removed from V and 6 bases from J, the gap between germline ends came to 13 bases. CDR1 and CDR2 (germline): LGHNT, FRNRAP. This CDR3 spans 14 amino acids. CDR3 residues: CASGSRTACQPQHF. The CDR3 DNA reads as TGTGCTAGTGGTTCCCGGACAGCTTGTCAGCCCCAGCATTTT.